The 4 T cell receptor beta chains listed next were all sequenced from one sample in a study of OX40 agonist ivuxolimab in advanced cancers. Assay used: immunoSEQ multiplex PCR; TCRdb lists only in-frame clones, some missing. The data show tens of thousands of clones, around 87% seen once. This material consisted of CD4+ or CD8+ T cells sorted from blood, taken in a trial of the OX40 agonist ivuxolimab. The receptors originated from an adult with an advanced solid tumor such as melanoma, head and neck, liver or kidney cancer.

The chain links TRBV9 to TRBJ2-3; 13 nucleotides agree with TRBD2. Germline V gene data show CDR1 as SGDLS and CDR2 as YYNGEE. CDR3 size: 18 residues. Trimming at V came to 0 bases and at J to 7 bases, leaving 11 bases not matched to a gene. CDR3 in amino acids: CASSVGLLAGGPVNTQYF. The CDR3, as DNA: TGTGCCAGCAGCGTAGGCCTACTAGCGGGAGGGCCCGTAAATACGCAGTATTTT.

As to this clone: One end of the junction fails to match germline, which may point to a read error. Other DNA sequences in this sample translate to the same CDR3. Written as DNA, the CDR3 is TGCGCCACACGGGGAGGCCCCTACGAGCAGTACTTC. This encodes CATRGGPYEQYF. The V call is TRBV30, the J call TRBJ2-7; D possibly corresponds to TRBD2 (6 bases). From germline, CDR1 is GTSNPN and CDR2 SVGIG (reference sequence). This CDR3 comprises 12 residues.

This chain uses TRBV11-2 with TRBJ2-7; D gene unclear. The CDR3 consists of 12 residues. Trimming left V 3 bases short and J 6 bases short, with 9 bases between. Germline V gene lookup returns CDR1 SGHAT and CDR2 FQNNGV. This CDR3 reads CASSLQGLEQYF. The CDR3 DNA reads TGTGCCAGCAGCTTGCAAGGGCTCGAGCAGTACTTC.

V is TRBV2 and J is TRBJ2-5; 8 bases are a match to TRBD1. With V trimmed by 6 bases and J by 4 bases, 7 bases remained unmatched. CDR1 SNHLY and CDR2 FYNNEI come from the germline V gene. There are 14 residues in the CDR3. The CDR3 DNA follows: TGTGCCAGCAGCCCCGGACAGGGAGGAGAGACCCAGTACTTC. Translated, it gives CASSPGQGGETQYF.